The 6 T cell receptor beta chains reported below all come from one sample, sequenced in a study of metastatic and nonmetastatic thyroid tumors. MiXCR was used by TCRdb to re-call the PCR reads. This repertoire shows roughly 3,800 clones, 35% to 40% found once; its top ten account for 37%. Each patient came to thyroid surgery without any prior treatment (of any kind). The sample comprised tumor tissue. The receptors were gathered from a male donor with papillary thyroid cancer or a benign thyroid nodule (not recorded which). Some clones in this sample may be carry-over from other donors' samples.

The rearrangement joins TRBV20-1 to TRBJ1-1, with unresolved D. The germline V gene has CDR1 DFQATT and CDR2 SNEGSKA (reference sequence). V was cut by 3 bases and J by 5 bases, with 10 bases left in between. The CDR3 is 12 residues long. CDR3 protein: CSARLGPTEAFF. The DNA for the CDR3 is TGCAGTGCTAGGCTGGGTCCGACTGAAGCTTTCTTT.

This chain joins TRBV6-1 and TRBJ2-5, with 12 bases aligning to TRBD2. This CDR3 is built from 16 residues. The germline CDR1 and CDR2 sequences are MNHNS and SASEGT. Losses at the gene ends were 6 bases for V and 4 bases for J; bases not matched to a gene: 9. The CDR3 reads CASRTGLAGPGETQYF. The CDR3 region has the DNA TGTGCCAGCAGGACCGGACTAGCGGGACCGGGAGAGACCCAGTACTTC.

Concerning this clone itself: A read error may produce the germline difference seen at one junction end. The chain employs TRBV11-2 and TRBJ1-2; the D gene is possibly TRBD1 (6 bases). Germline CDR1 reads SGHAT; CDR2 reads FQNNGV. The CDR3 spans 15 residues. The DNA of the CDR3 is TGTGCCCGCAGCTCTACCGGGACACTTAACTATGGCTACACCTTC. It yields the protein CARSSTGTLNYGYTF.

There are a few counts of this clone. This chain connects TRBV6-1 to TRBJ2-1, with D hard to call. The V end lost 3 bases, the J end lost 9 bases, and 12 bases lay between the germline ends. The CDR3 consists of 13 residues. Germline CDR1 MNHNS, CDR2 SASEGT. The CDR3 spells CASSDAARGEQFF. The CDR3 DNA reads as TGTGCCAGCAGTGACGCGGCCAGAGGTGAGCAGTTCTTC.

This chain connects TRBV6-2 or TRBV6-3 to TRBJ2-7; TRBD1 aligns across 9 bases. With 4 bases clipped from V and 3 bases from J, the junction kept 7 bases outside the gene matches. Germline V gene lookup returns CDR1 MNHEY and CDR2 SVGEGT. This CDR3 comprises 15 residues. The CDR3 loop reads CASSFSTGGIYEQYF. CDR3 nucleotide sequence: TGTGCCAGCAGTTTCTCGACAGGGGGGATCTACGAGCAGTACTTC.

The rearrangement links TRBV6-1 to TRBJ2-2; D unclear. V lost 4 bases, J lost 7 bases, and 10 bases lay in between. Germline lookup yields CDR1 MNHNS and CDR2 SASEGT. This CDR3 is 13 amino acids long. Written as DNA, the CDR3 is TGTGCCAGCAGTGGGCTCCTCGTCGGGGAGCTGTTTTTT. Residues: CASSGLLVGELFF.